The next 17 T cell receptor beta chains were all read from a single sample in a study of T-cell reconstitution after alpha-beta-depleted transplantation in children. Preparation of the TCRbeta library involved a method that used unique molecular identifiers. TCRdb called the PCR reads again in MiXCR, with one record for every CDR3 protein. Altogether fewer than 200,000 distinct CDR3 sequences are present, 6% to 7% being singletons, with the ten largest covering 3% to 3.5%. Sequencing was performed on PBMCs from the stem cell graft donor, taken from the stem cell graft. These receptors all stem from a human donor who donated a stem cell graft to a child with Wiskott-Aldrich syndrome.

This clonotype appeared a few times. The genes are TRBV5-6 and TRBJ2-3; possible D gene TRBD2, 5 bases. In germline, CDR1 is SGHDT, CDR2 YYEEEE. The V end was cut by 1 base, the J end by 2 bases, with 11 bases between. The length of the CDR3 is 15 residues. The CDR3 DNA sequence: TGTGCCAGCAGCTTGTTTCCAGCGGACACAGATACGCAGTATTTT. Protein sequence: CASSLFPADTDTQYF.

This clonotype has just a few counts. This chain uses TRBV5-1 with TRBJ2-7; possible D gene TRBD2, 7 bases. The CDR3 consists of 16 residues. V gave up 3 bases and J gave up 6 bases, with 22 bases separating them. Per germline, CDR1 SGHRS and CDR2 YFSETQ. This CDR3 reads CASSSAGGGSTGEQYF. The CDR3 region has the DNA TGCGCCAGCAGCTCCGCCGGGGGCGGGAGTACAGGCGAGCAGTACTTC.

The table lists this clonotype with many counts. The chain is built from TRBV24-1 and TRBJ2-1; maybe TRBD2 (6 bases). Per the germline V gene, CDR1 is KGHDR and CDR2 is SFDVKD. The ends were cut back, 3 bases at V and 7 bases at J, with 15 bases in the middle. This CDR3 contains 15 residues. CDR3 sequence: CATSDVGTESNEQFF. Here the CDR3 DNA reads TGTGCCACCAGTGATGTCGGGACTGAGTCGAATGAGCAGTTCTTC.

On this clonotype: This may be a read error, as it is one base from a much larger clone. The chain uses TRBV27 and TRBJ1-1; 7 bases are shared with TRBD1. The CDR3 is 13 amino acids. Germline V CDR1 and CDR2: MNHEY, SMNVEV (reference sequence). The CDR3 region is CDSSEGAGTEAFF. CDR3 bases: TGTGACAGCAGCGAGGGGGCGGGCACTGAAGCTTTCTTT.

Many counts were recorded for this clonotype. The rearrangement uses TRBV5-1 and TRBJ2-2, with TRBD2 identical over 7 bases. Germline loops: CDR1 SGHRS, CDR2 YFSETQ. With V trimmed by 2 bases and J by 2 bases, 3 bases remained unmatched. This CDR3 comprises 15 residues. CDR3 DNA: TGCGCCAGCAGCTTTGGACTAGACAACACCGGGGAGCTGTTTTTT. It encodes CASSFGLDNTGELFF. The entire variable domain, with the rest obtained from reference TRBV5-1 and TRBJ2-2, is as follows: KAGVTQTPRYLIKTRGQQVTLSCSPISGHRSVSWYQQTPGQGLQFLFEYFSETQRNKGNFPGRFSGRQFSNSRSEMNVSTLELGDSALYLCASSFGLDNTGELFFGEGSRLTVL.

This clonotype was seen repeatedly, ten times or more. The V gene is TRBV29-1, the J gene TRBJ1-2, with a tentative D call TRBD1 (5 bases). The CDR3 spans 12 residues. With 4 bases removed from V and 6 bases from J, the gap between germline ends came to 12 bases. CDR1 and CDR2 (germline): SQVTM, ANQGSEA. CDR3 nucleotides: TGCAGCGTTGCAAGAGACAGTAATGGCTACACCTTC. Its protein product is CSVARDSNGYTF.

CDR3 DNA sequence: TGTGCCAGCAGCTTCGTTGCCATCTTCGGTCGGGGCGTGAGCAATCAGCCCCAGCATTTT. Amino acids: CASSFVAIFGRGVSNQPQHF. The chain combines TRBV7-9 with TRBJ1-5, with D perhaps TRBD1 (5 bases). Germline V gene lookup returns CDR1 SEHNR and CDR2 FQNEAQ (reference sequence). This CDR3 comprises 20 residues. The ends were cut back, 3 bases at V and 1 base at J, with 25 bases in the middle.

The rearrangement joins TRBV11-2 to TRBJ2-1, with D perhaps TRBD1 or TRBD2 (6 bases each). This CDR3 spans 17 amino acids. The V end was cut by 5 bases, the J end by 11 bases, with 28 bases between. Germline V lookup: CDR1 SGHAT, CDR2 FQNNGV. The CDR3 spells CASSRGHGGGVWPQQFF. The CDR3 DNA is TGTGCCAGCAGCCGAGGTCACGGGGGCGGGGTATGGCCCCAGCAGTTCTTC.

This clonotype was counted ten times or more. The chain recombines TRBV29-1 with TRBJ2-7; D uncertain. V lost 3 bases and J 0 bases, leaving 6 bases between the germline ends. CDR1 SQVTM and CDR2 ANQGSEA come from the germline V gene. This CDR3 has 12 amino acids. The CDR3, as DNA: TGCAGCGTTGAGGGTCTCTCCTACGAGCAGTACTTC. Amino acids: CSVEGLSYEQYF.

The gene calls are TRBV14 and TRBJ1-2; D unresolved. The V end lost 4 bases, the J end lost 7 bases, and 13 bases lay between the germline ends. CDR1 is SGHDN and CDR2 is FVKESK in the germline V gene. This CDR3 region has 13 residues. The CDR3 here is CASSRTVLGGYTF. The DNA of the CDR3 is TGTGCCAGCAGCCGGACTGTCCTAGGTGGCTACACCTTC.

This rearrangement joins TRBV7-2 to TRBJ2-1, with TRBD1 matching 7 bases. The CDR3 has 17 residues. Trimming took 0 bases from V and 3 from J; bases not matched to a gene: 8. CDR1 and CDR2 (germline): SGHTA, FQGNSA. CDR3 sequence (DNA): TGTGCCAGCAGCTTAGCGCTAATACAGGGGATCTACAATGAGCAGTTCTTC. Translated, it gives CASSLALIQGIYNEQFF.

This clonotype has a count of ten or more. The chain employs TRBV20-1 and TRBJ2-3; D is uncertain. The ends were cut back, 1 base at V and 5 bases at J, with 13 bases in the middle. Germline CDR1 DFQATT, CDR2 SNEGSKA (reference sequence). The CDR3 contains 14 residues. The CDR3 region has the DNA TGCAGTGCTAGAGTGGCAAGGTCCCGAGATACGCAGTATTTT. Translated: CSARVARSRDTQYF.

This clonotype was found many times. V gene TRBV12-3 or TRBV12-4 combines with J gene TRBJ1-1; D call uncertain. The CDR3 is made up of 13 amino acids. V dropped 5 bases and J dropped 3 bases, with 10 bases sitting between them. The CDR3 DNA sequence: TGTGCCAGCAGTCCCGGGATCCACACTGAAGCTTTCTTT. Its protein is CASSPGIHTEAFF.

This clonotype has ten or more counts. CDR3 DNA: TGTGCCAGCAGCCGACAGCCCAATCAGCCCCAGCATTTT. It yields the protein CASSRQPNQPQHF. The chain employs TRBV14 and TRBJ1-5; maybe TRBD1 (5 bases). The CDR3 runs 13 residues. Trimming pared 4 bases from V and 3 bases from J, leaving 7 bases between. Per the germline V gene, CDR1 is SGHDN and CDR2 is FVKESK.

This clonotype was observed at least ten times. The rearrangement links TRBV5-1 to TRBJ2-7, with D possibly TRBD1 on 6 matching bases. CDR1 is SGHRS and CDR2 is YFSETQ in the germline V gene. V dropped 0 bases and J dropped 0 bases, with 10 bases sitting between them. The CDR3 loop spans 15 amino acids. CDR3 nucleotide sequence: TGCGCCAGCAGCTTGGGGACAGAGCGCTCCTACGAGCAGTACTTC. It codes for CASSLGTERSYEQYF.

CDR3 residues: CSARDLFQRGGNHNEQFF. CDR3 coding DNA: TGCAGTGCTAGAGATTTATTCCAGCGGGGGGGAAATCACAATGAGCAGTTCTTC. The chain joins TRBV20-1 to TRBJ2-1; 10 nucleotides match TRBD2. Germline lookup yields CDR1 DFQATT and CDR2 SNEGSKA (reference sequence). The CDR3 is 18 residues long. V shed 0 bases and J 5 bases; nucleotides not matched to a gene: 13.

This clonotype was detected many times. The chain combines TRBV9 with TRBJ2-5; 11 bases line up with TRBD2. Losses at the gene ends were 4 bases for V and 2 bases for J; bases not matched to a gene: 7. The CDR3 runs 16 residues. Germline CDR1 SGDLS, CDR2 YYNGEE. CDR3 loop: CASSLGTSGLQETQYF. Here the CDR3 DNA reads TGTGCCAGCAGCCTCGGGACTAGCGGCCTACAAGAGACCCAGTACTTC.